The 7 T cell receptor beta chains listed next were all sequenced from one sample in a study of T cells in women clearing cervical HPV infection. Assay used: immunoSEQ multiplex PCR; TCRdb lists only in-frame clones, some missing. This table holds about 30,000 clones. The specimen was blood buffy coat. These receptors all come from a woman between 18 and 69 years old with a cervical HPV16 infection that either progressed to CIN3+ or cleared (not recorded which).

Comments on this clone: The read falls 3 residues short of the CDR3 end, and the missing part is taken from the germline J gene. The J gene is TRBJ2-5, the V gene TRBV20-1, with D perhaps TRBD2 (6 bases). CDR1 and CDR2 from the germline V gene are DFQATT and SNEGSKA (reference sequence). This CDR3 has 16 amino acids. V was trimmed by 1 base and J by 2 bases, leaving 17 bases between them. Incomplete CDR3 DNA: TGCAGTGCTAGAGCGGTGAACTCGGGGGAGCAAGAGACC. Translated: CSARAVNSGEQET. Given in full, the CDR3 is CSARAVNSGEQETQYF.

On this clone itself: Sequencing ends 3 residues short of the CDR3 end; the germline J gene provides the rest. This chain connects TRBV7-6 to TRBJ2-3; 14 nucleotides align to TRBD2. V shed 3 bases, J shed 5 bases, and the junction held 4 bases outside the gene matches. Germline values: CDR1 SGHVS, CDR2 FNYEAQ. This CDR3 region has 16 residues. CDR3 sequence reads: CASSFRLAGGKDTQYF. The sequenced CDR3 bases are TGTGCCAGCAGCTTCCGACTAGCGGGGGGGAAAGATACG.

Partial CDR3 DNA: TGTGCCAGTAGTACTGGGACAGGGGGCCTTCAGCCC. Its translation is CASSTGTGGLQP. The full CDR3 protein reads CASSTGTGGLQPQHF. The chain links TRBV19 to TRBJ1-5; TRBD1 matches 12 bases. From the germline J gene comes the end of the CDR3, since the read stops 3 residues before it. V shed 4 bases, J shed 6 bases, and the junction held 4 bases outside the gene matches. Germline V CDR1 and CDR2: LNHDA, SQIVND (reference sequence). CDR3 length: 15 residues.

Details on this clone: The read ends 3 residues early relative to the CDR3; the germline J gene fills the gap. The chain combines TRBV19 with TRBJ1-2; 8 bases agree with TRBD1. This CDR3 has 15 amino acids. The trim removed 6 bases at V and 7 bases at J, leaving 13 bases unmatched. Germline V gene data show CDR1 as LNHDA and CDR2 as SQIVND (reference sequence). CDR3 DNA, as far as it was read: TGTGCCAGTAGCCCCCCGAGGCAGGGGGCGGGTGGC. Its protein product is CASSPPRQGAGG. The full CDR3 protein reads CASSPPRQGAGGYTF.

With regard to this clone: Coverage ceases 3 residues before the CDR3 finishes, and the germline J gene fills in the end. The V gene is TRBV5-1, the J gene TRBJ2-3; TRBD2 might be the D (7 bases). V lost 4 bases to trimming and J lost 4 bases, with 16 bases between them. Looked up from germline, CDR1 is SGHRS and CDR2 is YFSETQ. CDR3 length: 15 residues. The DNA read from the CDR3 is TGCGCCAGCAGCCCGGCGGGGGCCGTTCCAGATACG. Translating gives CASSPAGAVPDT. The entire CDR3 protein reads CASSPAGAVPDTQYF.

In regard to this clone: Read coverage stops 3 residues before the CDR3 terminus; the germline J gene supplies the remainder. The V call is TRBV19, the J call TRBJ1-5; possible D gene TRBD1, 5 bases. This CDR3 is 13 amino acids long. V dropped 7 bases and J dropped 4 bases, with 11 bases sitting between them. In germline, CDR1 is LNHDA, CDR2 SQIVND (reference sequence). CDR3 region: CASIPGNNQPQHF. The CDR3 DNA, read in part, is TGTGCCAGTATCCCAGGGAATAATCAGCCC.

A word on this clone: The missing CDR3 end, 3 residues past where the read stops, is filled in from the germline J gene. This chain joins TRBV19 and TRBJ2-7, with 8 bases matching TRBD2. Germline V gene lookup returns CDR1 LNHDA and CDR2 SQIVND (reference sequence). The V and J ends lost 5 bases and 4 bases, in that order; junction bases with no gene match: 7. The CDR3 length is 14 residues. CDR3 amino acids: CASSDLGLEYEQYF. The part of the CDR3 DNA that was read is TGTGCCAGTAGTGACCTGGGACTAGAGTACGAG.